What follows is one TCR beta chain and its context. Method: immunoSEQ multiplex PCR; TCRdb's copy keeps in-frame clones and lacks some. The table lists over 120,000 clones, roughly three quarters of them singletons. The CDR3 loop spans 12 amino acids. Trimming removed 5 bases from V and 7 bases from J, with 10 bases in between. Germline values: CDR1 SGHAT, CDR2 FQNNGV. This entry belongs to a study of blood T cell repertoires in COVID-19. Study information: Spain, Italy and the United States supplied samples that represented acute and convalescent COVID-19.

The sequence was obtained from a woman in her forties or fifties who had recovered from COVID-19. Input material: PBMCs or T cells enriched from blood (not recorded which). The chain links TRBV11-2 to TRBJ2-3, with D unresolved. The chain's CDR3 is CASSASANTQYF. CDR3 sequence (DNA): TGTGCCAGCAGCGCCAGCGCGAATACGCAGTATTTT. Full variable domain (outside the CDR3, taken from reference TRBV11-2 and TRBJ2-3): EAGVAQSPRYKIIEKRQSVAFWCNPISGHATLYWYQQILGQGPKLLIQFQNNGVVDDSQLPKDRFSAERLKGVDSTLKIQPAKLEDSAVYLCASSASANTQYFGPGTRLTVL.